This T cell receptor beta chain was profiled in a study of regulatory T cells in long-lasting Graves disease (dated by TCRdb to about 2021). The study in broad terms: Antithyroid drugs had been taken for less than 3 months by newly diagnosed Graves' disease patients. Persistent Graves' disease patients were compared with newly diagnosed Graves' disease patients by peripheral blood TCR sequencing and RNA sequencing. The study took place in China and was registered as a clinical trial. A total of about 33 samples underwent TCR sequencing, from 13 patients with persistent Graves' disease and approximately 20 patients with newly diagnosed Graves' disease. Study-wide conclusions, independent of this receptor: Persistent disease showed preferential use of TRBV28, TRBJ1-2 and TRBJ2-5, whereas newly diagnosed disease favored TRBV20-1 and TRBJ2-1. Persistent patients shared more public clonotypes among themselves (approximately 2,500) than newly diagnosed patients did (approximately 900). The small sample size was acknowledged by the authors as a limitation that may reduce accuracy. Because the primary lesion, thyroid tissue, could not be accessed, the study looked at peripheral blood alone. Only the TCR beta chain was sequenced and analyzed. Compared with newly diagnosed patients, patients with persistent Graves' disease had lower TCR Shannon entropy and fewer highly expanded clones, which suggests clonal expansion.

CDR1 and CDR2 were assigned from the germline V gene (reference sequence) as MNHEY and SMNVEV. Between the V and J ends, shortened by 3 bases and 11 bases respectively, the junction contains 13 bases. The CDR3 numbers 12 residues from cysteine through phenylalanine. The read is trimmed to its CDR3 DNA, 36 bases read in frame from base 1. Receptors were amplified or captured by multiplex PCR. The sequencer listed for this sample is Illumina HiSeq 4000. iRepertoire HTBI primers and Arm-PCR amplification of CDR3 regions were used to construct TCR beta libraries. PCR products were gel purified before sequencing. Under the source paper's analysis protocol: A total of 62 TRBV and approximately 13 TRBJ segments were identified across samples and were used for gene usage analysis of CDR3 amino acid clonotypes. COPE and FqMerger were used to merge the filtered high-quality paired reads into contigs. BLAST was used to align contigs to IMGT TRBV, TRBD and TRBJ reference genes, and CDR3 was defined according to IMGT. Any clonotype with a frequency above 0.1% was classified as a highly expanded clone. Shannon entropy was used to measure repertoire diversity, and the Gini coefficient was used to measure V-J evenness. A clonotype was considered public if more than one individual shared it. TCRdb applied fastp at Q25 and MiXCR to the public reads, then kept only in-frame beta chains. CDR3 protein sequences are deduplicated, and each keeps its most common genes and DNA. The V and J calls were determined by TCRdb, not by the authors. Recorded for this sample are 250,000 or so distinct CDR3 sequences; approximately 18% of them occurred a single time. The ten largest clones capture 14% of the sample.

The sample's time point label, decoded: newly diagnosed GD, antithyroid drugs for less than 3 months. For both TCR sequencing and RNA sequencing, RNA was extracted from PBMCs in TRIzol. Graves' disease was diagnosed according to American Thyroid Association guidelines. Recruitment of patients was carried out at an endocrinology department in Xi'an, China. Each patient gave about 9.1 milliliters of peripheral blood, collected in an EDTA anticoagulant tube. PBMCs were isolated by Ficoll Paque Plus density gradient separation without further T cell sorting. An Agilent 2100 Bioanalyzer and agarose gel were used to assess RNA quality, and a NanoDrop 2000 was used to measure RNA concentration. This clonotype has at least ten counts. Its antigen specificity is not known. No much larger clonotype is one base removed from it; base qualities were not supplied. The sample also formed part of further work on T cells in Graves' hyperthyroidism and ophthalmopathy. The second study's authors report: Stable Graves' hyperthyroidism was defined as the absence of progression to ophthalmopathy over 18 months of follow-up. Hyperthyroidism patients were newly diagnosed, with disease duration under 2 months, and aged 18 to 65 years. Any patient with an uncontrolled infection, another autoimmune disease, pregnancy or lactation was excluded. Diagnoses were established on the basis of clinical symptoms, serum thyroxine and TRAb, thyroid ultrasound, and orbital computed tomography. The first round of RT-PCR for the TCR CDR3 was performed with the HTBI primer set and the Qiagen OneStep RT-PCR kit. Most expanded thyroid clonotypes (frequency above 0.001) were also detected in blood, a finding suggesting that blood repertoires may reflect thyroid immune responses. A 13 V-J signature model separated ophthalmopathy from stable hyperthyroidism, with nearly 90% sensitivity and 81.08% specificity in cross-validation and 80%/75% in testing. In validation, progression to ophthalmopathy was predicted by the model with 65% to 71% sensitivity and 72% to 80% specificity, a median of about 6.4 months before onset. To identify TCR V-J signatures that set the groups apart, the researchers used a discovery cohort of 90 to 100 patients, made up of 43 with Graves' ophthalmopathy and 57 with stable Graves' hyperthyroidism. Prospective prediction of ophthalmopathy was tested in an independent validation cohort of approximately 19 hyperthyroidism patients and some 17 patients who later progressed to ophthalmopathy. The 95 to 100 discovery patients were divided at random into training and test sets in a 7:3 ratio. The study also compared thyroid tissue and blood T-cell repertoires from several Graves' hyperthyroidism patients. Following sampling, methimazole starting at 30 mg daily was given to hyperthyroidism patients, and high-dose intravenous methylprednisolone was given to ophthalmopathy patients. A second multiplex PCR round built the libraries, followed by size selection and purification. Sequencing of the libraries was done on an Illumina HiSeq2000 using paired-end 100 bp reads. SOAPnuke was used to process the raw data, with reads discarded if the reads contained adapters or uncalled bases, had a mean Phred below 15, or lacked an exact constant-primer or identifier match. COPE v1.2.5 was used to merge high-quality paired reads, and clonotypes were defined as unique nucleotide sequences. Clonotypes were aligned to IMGT TRBV, TRBD and TRBJ reference segments using MiTCR v1.1. Only V-J combinations with frequency above 0.0001, covering 99% to 99.2% of repertoires, were analysed. The TCS score was defined as the ratio of F50 (clonal expansion) to E x V (chaos), calculated using BLOSUM62-based TCRdist between CDR3 peptides within each V-J. Welch's t-statistics and random forest reduced 514 V-J features to under 15, which were used in a naive Bayes classifier (R e1071). Sample size was not statistically predetermined, and blinding of investigators to group allocation was not performed. According to the paper, TCR Vbeta CDR3 sequencing was carried out on 135 peripheral blood samples, which came from 40 to 45 ophthalmopathy, about 75 hyperthyroidism and about 17 progressor patients.

Sample: peripheral blood mononuclear cells (PBMCs), taken at new diagnosis, from a patient treated with antithyroid drugs. The receptor comes from a woman aged 25 to 39 with Graves disease. Donor details come from another sample of the same person, matched by shared clones. In this chain, TRBV27 is recombined with TRBJ1-1; the D region possibly corresponds to TRBD1 (6 bases align). The bases are TGTGCCAGCAGTTTTCTGAGACAGGAGGCTTTCTTT. Its product reads: CASSFLRQEAFF.